Shown below are 29 T cell receptor beta chains from a single sample sequenced in a study of T cell clonality in common variable immunodeficiency. Study results and limitations: In common variable immunodeficiency, TCR beta chains reportedly carried fewer deletions and N-nucleotide insertions.

The antigens of these receptors remain unknown. Sequenced by immunoSEQ multiplex PCR; TCRdb stores in-frame clones only, minus some. The sample was found to contain approximately 35,000 clones, and every one recurs. The sample consisted of peripheral blood mononuclear cells. The origin of the receptors is a human donor with common variable immunodeficiency.

A few counts support this clone. The read stops 3 residues short of the end of the CDR3; the missing end is completed from the germline J gene. J is TRBJ1-5 and V is TRBV18; D gene ambiguous. This CDR3 has 13 amino acids. CDR1 is KGHSH and CDR2 is LQKENI in the germline V gene. V dropped 3 bases and J dropped 4 bases, with 7 bases sitting between them. Incomplete CDR3 DNA: TGTGCCAGCTCACCGGGCTTTAATCAGCCC. Translating it yields CASSPGFNQP. The complete CDR3 sequence is CASSPGFNQPQHF.

In the case of this clone: The CDR3 goes on 3 residues after the read ends, and that part is filled in from the germline J gene. The chain combines TRBV2 with TRBJ2-1, with D perhaps TRBD1 (6 bases). Trimming stripped 6 bases from V and 0 bases from J, with 12 bases between. The CDR3 runs 15 residues. Germline CDR1 and CDR2: SNHLY and FYNNEI. The sequenced CDR3 bases are TGTGCCAGCAGCGCTGGACAGAGCTCCTACAATGAG. It codes for CASSAGQSSYNE. The full-length CDR3 reads as CASSAGQSSYNEQFF.

Details on this clone: The read halts 3 residues ahead of the CDR3 end, with the missing end drawn from the germline J gene. The V and J genes are TRBV2 and TRBJ2-5, with 10 bases lining up with TRBD2. CDR3 size: 16 residues. CDR1 is SNHLY, CDR2 FYNNEI, per germline. Unmatched junction bases numbered 4, after V lost 1 base and J lost 2 bases. The DNA read from the CDR3 is TGTGCCAGCAGTGAAGAAGCGGGGGGGAATCAAGAGACC. This sequence encodes CASSEEAGGNQET. The complete CDR3 protein is CASSEEAGGNQETQYF.

This clone showed up just a few times. The read halts 3 residues ahead of the CDR3 end, with the missing end drawn from the germline J gene. The chain is built from TRBV7-6 and TRBJ2-5, with 12 bases aligning to TRBD2. Germline assignment: CDR1 SGHVS and CDR2 FNYEAQ. Trimming removed 4 bases from V and 5 bases from J; junction bases left unmatched: 8. This CDR3 contains 16 residues. CDR3 loop: CASSSPSGGALETQYF. CDR3 bases read: TGTGCCAGCAGCTCGCCTAGCGGGGGGGCCCTGGAGACC.

There are many counts of this clone. Read sequence stops 3 residues before the CDR3 end, and the germline J gene provides the missing end. The chain has TRBV7-9 and TRBJ2-5; 10 bases fit TRBD1. J gave up 4 bases and V 5 bases, and 4 bases lay outside the gene matches. Germline V gene lookup returns CDR1 SEHNR and CDR2 FQNEAQ (reference sequence). This CDR3 contains 14 residues. The CDR3 bases that were read are TGTGCCAGCAGCCTGGGGACAGGGGCAGAGACC. Amino acid sequence: CASSLGTGAET. The complete CDR3 sequence is CASSLGTGAETQYF.

As for this clone: The sequenced fragment ends 3 residues before the CDR3 boundary, so the rest is inferred from the germline J gene. The rearrangement joins TRBV2 to TRBJ1-3, with TRBD1 matching 8 bases. Germline V gives CDR1 SNHLY, CDR2 FYNNEI. The CDR3 runs 18 residues. The junction had 11 bases not matched to a gene; V was cut back by 2 bases and J by 2 bases. CDR3: CASSEFGLKGQAGNTIYF. The CDR3 DNA, read in part, is TGTGCCAGCAGTGAATTTGGGTTGAAGGGACAGGCTGGAAACACC. Together with reference TRBV2 and TRBJ1-3, the CDR3 gives the full variable domain: EPEVTQTPSHQVTQMGQEVILRCVPISNHLYFYWYRQILGQKVEFLVSFYNNEISEKSEIFDDQFSVERPDGSNFTLKIRSTKLEDSAMYFCASSEFGLKGQAGNTIYFGEGSWLTVV.

To note about this clone: The read terminates 3 residues ahead of where the CDR3 ends, so the germline J gene completes it. This sequence joins TRBV18 and TRBJ1-2; 7 bases are shared with TRBD1. The ends lost 6 bases at V and 0 bases at J; junction bases unmatched: 4. Germline V CDR1 and CDR2: KGHSH, LQKENI. There are 14 residues in the CDR3. CDR3 bases read: TGTGCCAGCTCCGACGACAGGGCTAACTATGGC. It is translated as CASSDDRANYG. The entire CDR3 protein reads CASSDDRANYGYTF.

This clone was observed many times. Coverage ceases 3 residues before the CDR3 finishes, and the germline J gene fills in the end. This rearrangement joins TRBV7-3 to TRBJ2-1; 8 bases align to TRBD2. This CDR3 is 16 amino acids long. Germline values: CDR1 SGHTA, CDR2 FQGTGA. V trimming: 2 bases; J trimming: 6 bases; junction bases outside the gene matches: 9. The sequenced part of the CDR3 DNA is TGTGCCAGCAGCTTAGGCTCATACGGGGGGGCCAATGAG. Translating it yields CASSLGSYGGANE. The entire CDR3 sequence reads CASSLGSYGGANEQFF.

This clone was recorded a few times. The CDR3 goes on 3 residues after the read ends, and that part is filled in from the germline J gene. V is TRBV20-1 and J is TRBJ2-5, with D possibly TRBD1 on 6 matching bases. The V and J ends lost 0 bases and 5 bases respectively, with 16 bases between them. This CDR3 contains 15 residues. The germline V gene has CDR1 DFQATT and CDR2 SNEGSKA (reference sequence). The CDR3 spells CSARDGGSPEETQYF. Partial CDR3 DNA: TGCAGTGCTAGAGATGGGGGCAGCCCGGAGGAGACC.

This clone appeared many times. The missing CDR3 end, 3 residues past where the read stops, is filled in from the germline J gene. This chain connects TRBV18 to TRBJ2-1, with TRBD1 identical over 9 bases. The CDR3 consists of 15 residues. The V and J ends lost 3 bases and 5 bases, in that order; junction bases with no gene match: 5. Germline V gives CDR1 KGHSH, CDR2 LQKENI. The CDR3 loop reads CASSPGGTGNNEQFF. The sequenced CDR3 bases are TGTGCCAGCTCACCGGGCGGGACAGGGAACAATGAG.

This clone occurred many times. The CDR3 end is not reached by the read, which stops 3 residues before it; the germline J gene fills it in. The V and J genes are TRBV2 and TRBJ2-7; perhaps TRBD2 as D (6 bases). The CDR3 contains 14 residues. The germline gives CDR1 SNHLY, CDR2 FYNNEI. The ends were cut back, 3 bases at V and 0 bases at J, with 9 bases in the middle. This chain's CDR3 is CASSEGGVSYEQYF. CDR3 DNA, as far as it was read: TGTGCCAGCAGTGAGGGGGGTGTCTCCTACGAG.

This clone was detected only a few times. The sequence runs out 3 residues before the end of the CDR3; the remainder is reconstructed from the germline J gene. The gene calls are TRBV5-1 and TRBJ2-5; weak D call: TRBD2 (5 bases). Trimming took 0 bases from V and 0 from J, leaving 9 bases between them. This CDR3 contains 15 residues. Germline CDR1 and CDR2: SGHRS and YFSETQ. Incomplete CDR3 DNA: TGCGCCAGCAGCTTGGCCTCAGCGGACCAAGAGACC. Translation: CASSLASADQET. The complete CDR3 sequence is CASSLASADQETQYF.

This clone was detected a few times. Read coverage stops 3 residues before the CDR3 terminus; the germline J gene supplies the remainder. The V call is TRBV30, the J call TRBJ2-3; TRBD2 matches 12 bases. Germline-derived CDR1 and CDR2 are GTSNPN and SVGIG (reference sequence). This CDR3 has 13 amino acids. The V segment lost 8 bases and the J segment 5 bases; nucleotides outside the gene matches: 5. CDR3 bases read: TGTGCCAGAAGGACTAGCGGGATAGATACG. This sequence encodes CARRTSGIDT. The whole CDR3 protein reads CARRTSGIDTQYF.

This clone was seen repeatedly, ten times or more. From the germline J gene comes the end of the CDR3, since the read stops 3 residues before it. The chain combines TRBV20-1 with TRBJ1-5; no clear D. Germline assignment: CDR1 DFQATT and CDR2 SNEGSKA (reference sequence). The CDR3 covers 14 residues. V shed 2 bases and J shed 4 bases, with 12 bases lying between them. CDR3 sequence reads: CSARSRGPNQPQHF. The CDR3 bases that were read are TGCAGTGCTAGATCCCGGGGTCCTAATCAGCCC.

This clone occurred many times. The read gets to within 3 residues of the CDR3 end, and the germline J gene fills in the rest. The J gene is TRBJ1-6, the V gene TRBV14; D possibly corresponds to TRBD1 (6 bases). Trimming removed 4 bases from V and 10 bases from J, with 14 bases in between. The CDR3 runs to 14 residues. The germline V gene has CDR1 SGHDN and CDR2 FVKESK. CDR3 sequence reads: CASSRETGTSPLHF. Partial CDR3 DNA: TGTGCCAGCAGCCGCGAAACAGGGACATCACCC.

On this clone: The read terminates 3 residues ahead of where the CDR3 ends, so the germline J gene completes it. This sequence joins TRBV13 and TRBJ1-2; D gene unclear. This CDR3 spans 16 amino acids. The V gene lost 5 bases and the J gene lost 2 bases, with 18 bases spanning the gap. In germline, CDR1 is PRHDT, CDR2 FYEKMQ (reference sequence). CDR3 sequence: CASSKLTEISNYGYTF. The sequenced part of the CDR3 DNA is TGTGCCAGCAGCAAACTCACAGAGATATCGAACTATGGC.

There are a few counts of this clone. With the read ending 3 residues before the CDR3 end, the germline J gene is used to fill in that end. The chain is built from TRBV5-1 and TRBJ2-1, with 7 bases aligning to TRBD2. The V gene end was trimmed by 4 bases and the J gene end by 4 bases; junction bases not matched to a gene: 11. CDR1 SGHRS and CDR2 YFSETQ come from the germline V gene. CDR3 length: 16 residues. CDR3 bases read: TGCGCCAGCAGCAACTCAGCGGGGACCTTTTACAATGAG. Amino acids: CASSNSAGTFYNE. The full CDR3 reads CASSNSAGTFYNEQFF.

This clone showed up many times. The DNA ends 3 residues before the CDR3 does, and the rest of the CDR3 is filled in from the germline J gene. This chain uses TRBV19 with TRBJ1-1; 9 bases fit TRBD1. In germline, CDR1 is LNHDA, CDR2 SQIVND (reference sequence). The length of the CDR3 is 17 residues. The CDR3 loop is CASSELGQGPVPGKAFF. The DNA read from the CDR3 is TGTGCCAGTAGTGAACTTGGACAGGGGCCCGTCCCGGGGAAG.

CDR3: CASSATGGVNTEAFF. The CDR3 bases that were read are TGTGCCAGCAGCGCGACAGGGGGTGTGAACACTGAA. The chain combines TRBV11-2 with TRBJ1-1, with 9 bases that match TRBD1. Read sequence stops 3 residues before the CDR3 end, and the germline J gene provides the missing end. V lost 5 bases to trimming and J lost 0 bases; unmatched junction nucleotides: 4. CDR1 and CDR2 (germline): SGHAT, FQNNGV. The CDR3 runs 15 residues.

This clone has a handful of counts. Read sequence stops 3 residues before the CDR3 end, and the germline J gene provides the missing end. J is TRBJ2-7 and V is TRBV5-5; a weak D match, TRBD2 (5 bases). The CDR3 covers 14 residues. CDR1 and CDR2 from the germline V gene are SGHKS and YYEKEE (reference sequence). The ends were cut back, 0 bases at V and 0 bases at J, with 7 bases in the middle. The part of the CDR3 DNA that was read is TGTGCCAGCAGCTTGGCGGGGAACTCCTACGAG. This translates into CASSLAGNSYE. The whole CDR3 reads CASSLAGNSYEQYF.

In the case of this clone: The read stops 3 residues short of the end of the CDR3; the missing end is completed from the germline J gene. This rearrangement joins TRBV2 to TRBJ2-5; TRBD2 matches at 10 bases. Per germline, CDR1 SNHLY and CDR2 FYNNEI. V lost 6 bases, J lost 5 bases, and 15 bases stayed unmatched. This CDR3 has 17 residues. CDR3 bases read: TGTGCCAGCAGGGCTATCTTTGGACTAGCGGAGGGGGAGACC. Translated, it gives CASRAIFGLAEGET. The whole CDR3 protein reads CASRAIFGLAEGETQYF.

This clone appeared many times. The CDR3 extends 3 residues past the end of the read, so its final part is completed from the germline J gene. The V and J genes are TRBV6-2 or TRBV6-3 and TRBJ2-1, with 10 positions matching TRBD2. Germline V gives CDR1 MNHEY, CDR2 SVGEGT. With 2 bases clipped from V and 5 bases from J, the junction kept 6 bases outside the gene matches. This CDR3 contains 16 residues. The sequenced part of the CDR3 DNA is TGTGCCAGCAGTTACCTGGGACTAGCGCAGAACAATGAG. Its translation is CASSYLGLAQNNE. The CDR3 as a whole reads CASSYLGLAQNNEQFF.

This clone came up a few times. The read ends 3 residues before the CDR3 terminus; that terminus is restored from the germline J gene. The genes are TRBV7-9 and TRBJ2-3, with 7 bases matching TRBD1. Germline V gene data show CDR1 as SEHNR and CDR2 as FQNEAQ (reference sequence). This CDR3 is 15 amino acids long. With V trimmed by 1 base and J by 1 base, 2 bases remained unmatched. Partial CDR3 DNA: TGTGCCAGCAGCTTAGGAGGGGGCGGCACAGATACG. Protein: CASSLGGGGTDT. The CDR3 in its entirety is CASSLGGGGTDTQYF.

This clone was counted many times. The read gets to within 3 residues of the CDR3 end, and the germline J gene fills in the rest. The V and J genes are TRBV2 and TRBJ2-3; TRBD1 matches 8 bases. Germline CDR1 reads SNHLY; CDR2 reads FYNNEI. V shed 4 bases, J shed 0 bases, and the junction held 3 bases outside the gene matches. CDR3 length equals 15 residues. This CDR3 is CASSGQGKSTDTQYF. The sequenced CDR3 bases are TGTGCCAGCAGTGGACAGGGGAAAAGCACAGATACG.

As concerns this clone: Read coverage stops 3 residues before the CDR3 terminus; the germline J gene supplies the remainder. V and J are TRBV6-2 or TRBV6-3 and TRBJ2-5, with 15 positions matching TRBD2. Germline loops: CDR1 MNHEY, CDR2 SVGEGT. The CDR3 extends over 17 amino acids. After removal of 5 bases from V and 3 bases from J, the junction contained 7 bases not matched to a gene. CDR3 DNA, as far as it was read: TGTGCCAGCAGTCATGGGACTAGCGGGGGGTCTGAAGAGACC. This codes for CASSHGTSGGSEET. The CDR3 in its entirety is CASSHGTSGGSEETQYF.

This clone appeared many times. The read halts 3 residues ahead of the CDR3 end, with the missing end drawn from the germline J gene. This chain uses TRBV20-1 with TRBJ2-2; 10 nucleotides agree with TRBD1. J was trimmed by 8 bases and V by 1 base; bases with no gene match: 1. The germline gives CDR1 DFQATT, CDR2 SNEGSKA (reference sequence). The CDR3 is 13 amino acids. CDR3 sequence: CSARGTGGGELFF. The sequenced part of the CDR3 DNA is TGCAGTGCTAGAGGGACAGGGGGTGGGGAG.

About this clone: The CDR3 extends 3 residues past the end of the read, so its final part is completed from the germline J gene. V is TRBV6-2 or TRBV6-3 and J is TRBJ2-7, with 9 bases fitting TRBD2. Germline CDR1 MNHEY, CDR2 SVGEGT. J lost 0 bases, V lost 3 bases, and 3 bases had no gene match. The length of the CDR3 is 15 residues. CDR3 DNA (partial): TGTGCCAGCAGTTATCTAGCGGGGACCTCCTACGAG. This gives the protein CASSYLAGTSYE. The full CDR3 is CASSYLAGTSYEQYF.

The sample holds a few counts of this clone. The CDR3 goes on 3 residues after the read ends, and that part is filled in from the germline J gene. V and J are TRBV7-3 and TRBJ2-5, with 9 bases matching TRBD1. The J segment lost 5 bases and the V segment lost 5 bases, leaving 9 bases of the junction unmatched. This CDR3 has 15 residues. CDR1 is SGHTA and CDR2 is FQGTGA in the germline V gene. The DNA read from the CDR3 is TGTGCCAGCAGCCTCCCGGACAGGGGTGGGGAGACC. Its protein is CASSLPDRGGET. The whole CDR3 reads CASSLPDRGGETQYF.

There are many counts of this clone. The read ends 3 residues early relative to the CDR3; the germline J gene fills the gap. V usage is TRBV5-5 and J usage is TRBJ2-3; D gene ambiguous. Germline loops: CDR1 SGHKS, CDR2 YYEKEE (reference sequence). The CDR3 is 15 amino acids. V lost 0 bases to trimming and J lost 1 base, with 9 bases between them. CDR3 sequence reads: CASSLAFERTDTQYF. The part of the CDR3 DNA that was read is TGTGCCAGCAGCTTGGCTTTTGAGCGCACAGATACG. The full variable domain, completed using reference TRBV5-5 and TRBJ2-3, is DAGVTQSPTHLIKTRGQQVTLRCSPISGHKSVSWYQQVLGQGPQFIFQYYEKEERGRGNFPDRFSARQFPNYSSELNVNALLLGDSALYLCASSLAFERTDTQYFGPGTRLTVL.